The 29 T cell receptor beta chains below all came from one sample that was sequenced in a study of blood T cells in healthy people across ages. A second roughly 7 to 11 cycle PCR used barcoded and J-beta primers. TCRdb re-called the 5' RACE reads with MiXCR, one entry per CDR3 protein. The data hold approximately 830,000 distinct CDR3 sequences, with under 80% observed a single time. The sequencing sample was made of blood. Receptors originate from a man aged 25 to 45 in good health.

The CDR3 sequence: CASSSPDRGNEELFF. The CDR3 bases are TGTGCCAGCAGTTCCCCGGACAGGGGGAACGAAGAACTGTTTTTT. This chain links TRBV12-3 or TRBV12-4 with TRBJ1-4; 10 bases are a match to TRBD1. This CDR3 is 15 amino acids long. V dropped 4 bases and J dropped 12; count of bases not matched to a gene: 11.

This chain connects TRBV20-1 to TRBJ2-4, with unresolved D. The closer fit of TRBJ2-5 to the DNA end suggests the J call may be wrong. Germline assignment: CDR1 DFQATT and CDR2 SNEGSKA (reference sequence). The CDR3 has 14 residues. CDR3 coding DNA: TGCAGTGCTAGAGTATTTCTGGCCGGAGAGACCCAGTACTTC. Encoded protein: CSARVFLAGETQYF.

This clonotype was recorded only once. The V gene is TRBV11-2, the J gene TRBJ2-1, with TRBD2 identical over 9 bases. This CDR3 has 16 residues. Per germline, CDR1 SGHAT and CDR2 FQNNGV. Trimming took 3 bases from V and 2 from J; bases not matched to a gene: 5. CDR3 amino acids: CASSFGAGGPYNEQFF. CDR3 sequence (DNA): TGTGCCAGCAGCTTCGGGGCGGGGGGGCCCTACAATGAGCAGTTCTTC. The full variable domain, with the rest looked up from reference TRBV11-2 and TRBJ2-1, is EAGVAQSPRYKIIEKRQSVAFWCNPISGHATLYWYQQILGQGPKLLIQFQNNGVVDDSQLPKDRFSAERLKGVDSTLKIQPAKLEDSAVYLCASSFGAGGPYNEQFFGPGTRLTVL.

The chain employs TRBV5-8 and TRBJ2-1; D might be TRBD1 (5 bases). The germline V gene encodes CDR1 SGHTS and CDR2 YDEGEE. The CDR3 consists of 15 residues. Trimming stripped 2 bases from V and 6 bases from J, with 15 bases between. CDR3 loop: CASSFQDNPVNEQFF. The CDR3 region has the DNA TGTGCCAGCAGCTTTCAGGACAACCCTGTCAATGAGCAGTTCTTC.

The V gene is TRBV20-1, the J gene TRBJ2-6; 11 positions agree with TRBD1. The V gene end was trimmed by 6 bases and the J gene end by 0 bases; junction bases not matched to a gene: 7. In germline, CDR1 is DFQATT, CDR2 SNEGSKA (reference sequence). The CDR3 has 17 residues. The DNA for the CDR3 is TGCAGTGCCGCTGGACAGGGGGCCTTCTCTGGGGCCAACGTCCTGACTTTC. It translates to CSAAGQGAFSGANVLTF.

The CDR3 region is CSARVPEAGVGGYTF. CDR3 bases: TGCAGTGCTAGAGTCCCGGAGGCGGGTGTTGGTGGCTACACCTTC. The chain uses TRBV20-1 and TRBJ1-2; D is unclear. Trimming left V 1 base short and J 7 bases short, with 19 bases between. The CDR3 is made up of 15 amino acids. Germline values: CDR1 DFQATT, CDR2 SNEGSKA (reference sequence).

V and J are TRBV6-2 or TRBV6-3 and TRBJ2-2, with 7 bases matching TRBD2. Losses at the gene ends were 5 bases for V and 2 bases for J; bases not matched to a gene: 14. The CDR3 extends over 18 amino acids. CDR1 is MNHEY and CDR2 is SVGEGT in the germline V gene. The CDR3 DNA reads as TGTGCCAGCAGTGCCCGCCTGGGGGAGGGGCCAAACACCGGGGAGCTGTTTTTT. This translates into CASSARLGEGPNTGELFF.

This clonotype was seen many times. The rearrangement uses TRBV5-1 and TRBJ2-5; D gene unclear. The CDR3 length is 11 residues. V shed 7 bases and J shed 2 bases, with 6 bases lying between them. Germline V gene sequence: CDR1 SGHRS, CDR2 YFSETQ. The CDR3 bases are TGCGCCAGCGCACTTCAAGAGACCCAGTACTTC. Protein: CASALQETQYF. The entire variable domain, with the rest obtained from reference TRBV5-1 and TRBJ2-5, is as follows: KAGVTQTPRYLIKTRGQQVTLSCSPISGHRSVSWYQQTPGQGLQFLFEYFSETQRNKGNFPGRFSGRQFSNSRSEMNVSTLELGDSALYLCASALQETQYFGPGTRLLVL.

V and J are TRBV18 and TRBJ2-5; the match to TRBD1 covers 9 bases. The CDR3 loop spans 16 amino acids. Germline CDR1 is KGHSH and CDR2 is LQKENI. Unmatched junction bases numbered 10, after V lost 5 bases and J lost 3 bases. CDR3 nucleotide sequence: TGTGCCAGCTCATCAAACCGGGACAGGGAGAAAGAGACCCAGTACTTC. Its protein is CASSSNRDREKETQYF.

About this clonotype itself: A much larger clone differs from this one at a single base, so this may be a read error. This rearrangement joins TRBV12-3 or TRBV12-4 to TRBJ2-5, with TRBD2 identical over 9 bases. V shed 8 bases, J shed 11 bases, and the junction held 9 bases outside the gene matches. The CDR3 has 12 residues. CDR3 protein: CASGRGGNEQYF. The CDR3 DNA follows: TGTGCCAGCGGGCGGGGGGGCAATGAGCAGTACTTC.

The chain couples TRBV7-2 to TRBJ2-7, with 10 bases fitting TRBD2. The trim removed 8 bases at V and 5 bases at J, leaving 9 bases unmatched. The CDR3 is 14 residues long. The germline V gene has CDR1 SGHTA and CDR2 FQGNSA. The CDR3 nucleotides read TGTGCCAGCTGCTCCGGGACTAGCGTCCACGAGCAGTACTTC. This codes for CASCSGTSVHEQYF.

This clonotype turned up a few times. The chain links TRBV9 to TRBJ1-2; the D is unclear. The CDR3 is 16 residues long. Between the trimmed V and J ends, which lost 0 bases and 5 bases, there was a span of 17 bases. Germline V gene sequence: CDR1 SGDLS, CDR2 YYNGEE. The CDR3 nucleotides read TGTGCCAGCAGCGTAGAGCTTGGGTCTACATTATATGGCTACACCTTC. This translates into CASSVELGSTLYGYTF. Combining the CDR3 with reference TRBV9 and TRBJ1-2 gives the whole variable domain DSGVTQTPKHLITATGQRVTLRCSPRSGDLSVYWYQQSLDQGLQFLIQYYNGEERAKGNILERFSAQQFPDLHSELNLSSLELGDSALYFCASSVELGSTLYGYTFGSGTRLTVV.

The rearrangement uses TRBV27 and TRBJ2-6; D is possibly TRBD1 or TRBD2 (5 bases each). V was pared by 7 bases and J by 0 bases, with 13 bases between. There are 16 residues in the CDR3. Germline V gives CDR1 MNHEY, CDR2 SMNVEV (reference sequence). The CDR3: CASTPTGPSGANVLTF. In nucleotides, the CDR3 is TGTGCCAGCACCCCAACGGGGCCCTCTGGGGCCAACGTCCTGACTTTC.

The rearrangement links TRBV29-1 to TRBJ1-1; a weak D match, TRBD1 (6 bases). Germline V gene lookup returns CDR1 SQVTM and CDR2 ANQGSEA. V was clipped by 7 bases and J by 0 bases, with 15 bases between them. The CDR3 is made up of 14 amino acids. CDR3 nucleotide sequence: TGCAGCGCTCAGGGGAAGGGGATGAACACTGAAGCTTTCTTT. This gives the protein CSAQGKGMNTEAFF. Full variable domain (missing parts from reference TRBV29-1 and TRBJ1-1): SAVISQKPSRDICQRGTSLTIQCQVDSQVTMMFWYRQQPGQSLTLIATANQGSEATYESGFVIDKFPISRPNLTFSTLTVSNMSPEDSSIYLCSAQGKGMNTEAFFGQGTRLTVV.

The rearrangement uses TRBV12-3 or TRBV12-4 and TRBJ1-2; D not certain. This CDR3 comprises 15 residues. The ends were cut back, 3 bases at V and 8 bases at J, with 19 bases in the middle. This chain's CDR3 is CASSLTRVLSRGYTF. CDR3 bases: TGTGCCAGCAGTTTGACCCGGGTCCTAAGCCGCGGCTACACCTTC.

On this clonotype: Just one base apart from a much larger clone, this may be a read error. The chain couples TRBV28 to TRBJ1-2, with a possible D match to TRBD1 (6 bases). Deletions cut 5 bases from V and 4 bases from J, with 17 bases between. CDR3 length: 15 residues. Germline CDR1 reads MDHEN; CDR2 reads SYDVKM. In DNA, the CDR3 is TGTGCCAGCAGTACGCCCTCCGGGGGGCCCTATGGCTACACCTTC. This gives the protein CASSTPSGGPYGYTF.

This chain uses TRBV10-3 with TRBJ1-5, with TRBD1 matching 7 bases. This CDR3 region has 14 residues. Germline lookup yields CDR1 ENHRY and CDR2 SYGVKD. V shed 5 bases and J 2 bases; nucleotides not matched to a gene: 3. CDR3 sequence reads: CAISTGVGNQPQHF. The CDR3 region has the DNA TGTGCCATCAGTACAGGGGTAGGCAATCAGCCCCAGCATTTT.

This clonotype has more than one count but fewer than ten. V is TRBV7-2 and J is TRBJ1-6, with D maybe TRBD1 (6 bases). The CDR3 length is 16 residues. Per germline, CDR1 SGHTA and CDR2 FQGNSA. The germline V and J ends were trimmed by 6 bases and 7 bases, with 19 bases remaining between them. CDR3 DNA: TGTGCCAGCAGTCCCCAACCCGGGACAATGAATTCACCCCTCCACTTT. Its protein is CASSPQPGTMNSPLHF.

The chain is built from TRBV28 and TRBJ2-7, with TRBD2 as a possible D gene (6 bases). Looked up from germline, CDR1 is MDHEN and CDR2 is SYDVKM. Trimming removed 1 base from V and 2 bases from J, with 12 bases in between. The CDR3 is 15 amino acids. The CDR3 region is CASSLFGTSTYEQYF. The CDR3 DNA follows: TGTGCCAGCAGTTTATTCGGCACTAGCACCTACGAGCAGTACTTC.

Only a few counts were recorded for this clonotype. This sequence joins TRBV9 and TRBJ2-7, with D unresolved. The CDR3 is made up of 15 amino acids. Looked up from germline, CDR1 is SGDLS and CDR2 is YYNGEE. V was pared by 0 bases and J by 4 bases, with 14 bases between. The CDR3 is CASSVAPTDGYEQYF. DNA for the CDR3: TGTGCCAGCAGCGTAGCCCCCACAGACGGGTACGAGCAGTACTTC.

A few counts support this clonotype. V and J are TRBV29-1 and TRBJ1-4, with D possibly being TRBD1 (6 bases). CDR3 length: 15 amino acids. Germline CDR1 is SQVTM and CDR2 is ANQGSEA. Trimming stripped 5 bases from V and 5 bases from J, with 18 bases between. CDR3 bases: TGCAGCGTTTCGACCGGGACAAGTTCCAATGAAAAACTGTTTTTT. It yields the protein CSVSTGTSSNEKLFF.

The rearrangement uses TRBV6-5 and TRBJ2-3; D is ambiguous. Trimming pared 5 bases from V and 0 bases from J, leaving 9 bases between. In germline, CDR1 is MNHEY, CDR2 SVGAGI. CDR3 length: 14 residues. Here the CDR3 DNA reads TGTGCCAGCAGTGACTTAGGGAGCACAGATACGCAGTATTTT. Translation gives CASSDLGSTDTQYF.

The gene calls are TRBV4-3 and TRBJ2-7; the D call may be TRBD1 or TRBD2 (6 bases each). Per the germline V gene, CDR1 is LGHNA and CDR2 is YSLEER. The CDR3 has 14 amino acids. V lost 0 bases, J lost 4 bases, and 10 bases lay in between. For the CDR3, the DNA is TGCGCCAGCAGCCAAGAAGAAGGGGGGTACGAGCAGTACTTC. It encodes CASSQEEGGYEQYF.

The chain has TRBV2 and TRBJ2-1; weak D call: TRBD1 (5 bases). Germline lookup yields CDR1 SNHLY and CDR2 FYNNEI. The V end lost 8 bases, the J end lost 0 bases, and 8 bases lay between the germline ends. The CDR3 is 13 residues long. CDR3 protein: CASFRASYNEQFF. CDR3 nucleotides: TGTGCCAGCTTCAGGGCCTCCTACAATGAGCAGTTCTTC. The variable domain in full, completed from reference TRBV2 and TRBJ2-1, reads EPEVTQTPSHQVTQMGQEVILRCVPISNHLYFYWYRQILGQKVEFLVSFYNNEISEKSEIFDDQFSVERPDGSNFTLKIRSTKLEDSAMYFCASFRASYNEQFFGPGTRLTVL.

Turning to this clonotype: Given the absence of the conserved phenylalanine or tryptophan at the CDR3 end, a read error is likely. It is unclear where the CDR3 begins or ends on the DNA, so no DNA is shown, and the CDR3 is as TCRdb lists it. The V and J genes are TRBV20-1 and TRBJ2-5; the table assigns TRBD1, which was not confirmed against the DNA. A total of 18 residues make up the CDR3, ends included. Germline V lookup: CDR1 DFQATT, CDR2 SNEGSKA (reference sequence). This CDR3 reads CSAITPGQGSRPGYTFGS.

The CDR3 DNA reads as TGTGCCTGGAGTGTAGGGGGGCAAAGCTATGGCTACACCTTC. Residues: CAWSVGGQSYGYTF. The V call is TRBV30, the J call TRBJ1-2; tentative D call: TRBD1 (6 bases). Trimming pared 0 bases from V and 4 bases from J, leaving 12 bases between. This CDR3 has 14 amino acids. Germline assignment: CDR1 GTSNPN and CDR2 SVGIG (reference sequence). Filled out from reference TRBV30 and TRBJ1-2, the complete variable domain reads SQTIHQWPATLVQPVGSPLSLECTVEGTSNPNLYWYRQAAGRGLQLLFYSVGIGQISSEVPQNLSASRPQDRQFILSSKKLLLSDSGFYLCAWSVGGQSYGYTFGSGTRLTVV.

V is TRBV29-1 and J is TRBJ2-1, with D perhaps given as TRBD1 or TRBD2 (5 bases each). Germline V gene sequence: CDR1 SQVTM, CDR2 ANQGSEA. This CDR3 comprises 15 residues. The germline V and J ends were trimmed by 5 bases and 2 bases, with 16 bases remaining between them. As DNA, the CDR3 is TGCAGCGTTTCCCGGGACCCCTCAGCCTACAATGAGCAGTTCTTC. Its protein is CSVSRDPSAYNEQFF.

CDR3 nucleotides: TGTGCCAGCAGCGGGACTAGCGGGCACAATGAGCAGTTCTTC. Translating gives CASSGTSGHNEQFF. The chain carries TRBV6-5 and TRBJ2-1, with 12 bases that match TRBD2. Unmatched junction bases numbered 2, after V lost 6 bases and J lost 5 bases. Per the germline V gene, CDR1 is MNHEY and CDR2 is SVGAGI. The CDR3 is 14 residues long.

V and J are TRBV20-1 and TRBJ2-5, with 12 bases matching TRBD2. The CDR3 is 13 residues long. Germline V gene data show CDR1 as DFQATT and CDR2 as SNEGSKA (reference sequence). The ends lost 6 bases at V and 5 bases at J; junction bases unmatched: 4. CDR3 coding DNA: TGCAGTGCCAGGACTAGCGGGATTGAGACCCAGTACTTC. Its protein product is CSARTSGIETQYF.